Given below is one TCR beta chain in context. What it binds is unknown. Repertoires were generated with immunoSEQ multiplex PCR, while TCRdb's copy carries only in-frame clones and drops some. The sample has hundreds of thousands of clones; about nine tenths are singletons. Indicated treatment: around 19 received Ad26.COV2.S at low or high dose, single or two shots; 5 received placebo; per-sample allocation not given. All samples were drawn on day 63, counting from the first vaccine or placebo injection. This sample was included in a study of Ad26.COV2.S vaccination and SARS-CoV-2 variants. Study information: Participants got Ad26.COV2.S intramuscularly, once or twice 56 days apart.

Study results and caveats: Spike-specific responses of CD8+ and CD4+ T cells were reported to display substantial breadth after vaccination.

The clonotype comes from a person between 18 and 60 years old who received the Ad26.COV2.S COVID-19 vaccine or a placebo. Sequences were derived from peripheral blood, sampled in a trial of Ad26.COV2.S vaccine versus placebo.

The CDR3 is CASSLASGRGLFF. In nucleotides, the CDR3 is TGTGCCAGCAGTTTGGCTAGCGGGAGAGGTCTGTTCTTC. The rearrangement links TRBV12-3 or TRBV12-4 to TRBJ2-1; 10 nucleotides align to TRBD2. The CDR3 is 13 amino acids. Germline trimming cut 3 bases from V and 15 bases from J; bases unmatched to any gene: 8.